Only one count was recorded for the clone carrying this T cell receptor (beta chain). As yet, its antigen is unknown. The sample comes from a study of vaccination effects on CD4 cells after COVID-19. Whole-study results and caveats: Of the vaccine-induced clones from healthy vaccinees, merely 1 of 255 recognized common cold coronaviruses as well.

Sequencing was performed with immunoSEQ multiplex PCR; in TCRdb, only in-frame clones are kept and a portion is missing. The table records fewer than 80,000 clones, about 67% of them present only once. Sequencing in the ViraFEST assay came after antigen-specific CD4+ T cells had been expanded with viral peptide pools, which were used to stimulate PBMC. Following a roughly 9-day culture, CD4+ T cells were purified. Either the BNT162b2 or mRNA-1273 vaccine was given to participants in two doses. A half-volume exchange with IL-2 medium occurred on days 3 and 7. Sequences were derived from CD4+ T cells from PBMCs cultured with HCoV-229E spike peptides, sampled after COVID-19 vaccination. This sequence was found in a human donor who received a COVID-19 vaccine.

The CDR3 DNA is TGCGCCAGCAGCCAGAGGACAGGGTTTAGGAGGGAGACCCAGTACTTC. Translating gives CASSQRTGFRRETQYF. This sequence joins TRBV4-1 and TRBJ2-5; 8 bases match TRBD1. V was clipped by 3 bases and J by 5 bases; unmatched bases: 11. CDR1 is MGHRA, CDR2 YSYEKL, per germline. The CDR3 is 16 residues long.